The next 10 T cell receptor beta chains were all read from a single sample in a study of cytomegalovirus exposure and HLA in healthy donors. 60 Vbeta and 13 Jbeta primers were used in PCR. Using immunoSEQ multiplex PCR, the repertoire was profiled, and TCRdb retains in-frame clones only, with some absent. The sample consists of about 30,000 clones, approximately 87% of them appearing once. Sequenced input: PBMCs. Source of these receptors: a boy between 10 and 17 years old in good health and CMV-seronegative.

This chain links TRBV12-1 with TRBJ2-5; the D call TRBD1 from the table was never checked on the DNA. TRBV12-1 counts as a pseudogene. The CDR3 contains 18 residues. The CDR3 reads CASSFMDQIKGQQETQYF. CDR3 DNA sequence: TGTGCCAGCAGCTTTATGGACCAAATAAAGGGACAGCAAGAGACCCAGTACTTC.

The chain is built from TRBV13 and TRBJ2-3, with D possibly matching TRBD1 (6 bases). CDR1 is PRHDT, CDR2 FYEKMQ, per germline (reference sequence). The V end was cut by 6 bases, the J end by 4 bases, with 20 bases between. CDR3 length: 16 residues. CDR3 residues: CASSSYRDLGPDTQYF. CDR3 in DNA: TGTGCCAGCAGTTCATACAGGGACCTGGGGCCAGATACGCAGTATTTT.

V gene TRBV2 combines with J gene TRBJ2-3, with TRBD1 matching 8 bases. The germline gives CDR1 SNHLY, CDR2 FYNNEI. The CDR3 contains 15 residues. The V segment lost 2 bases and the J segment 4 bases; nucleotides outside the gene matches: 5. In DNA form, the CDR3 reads TGTGCCAGCAGTGAAACGAGACAGGGGCCAGATACGCAGTATTTT. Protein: CASSETRQGPDTQYF.

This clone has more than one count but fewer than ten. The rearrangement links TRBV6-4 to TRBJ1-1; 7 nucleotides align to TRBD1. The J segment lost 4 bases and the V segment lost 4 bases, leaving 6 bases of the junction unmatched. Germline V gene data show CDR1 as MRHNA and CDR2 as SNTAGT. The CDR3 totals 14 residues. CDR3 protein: CASSVETGVTEAFF. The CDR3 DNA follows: TGTGCCAGCAGTGTTGAAACAGGGGTCACTGAAGCTTTCTTT.

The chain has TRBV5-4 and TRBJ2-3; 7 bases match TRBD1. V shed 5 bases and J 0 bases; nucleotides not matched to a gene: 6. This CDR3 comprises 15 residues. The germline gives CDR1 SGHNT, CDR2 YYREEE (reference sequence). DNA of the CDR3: TGTGCCAGCAGGCCGGGACAGTCTAGCACAGATACGCAGTATTTT. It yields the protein CASRPGQSSTDTQYF. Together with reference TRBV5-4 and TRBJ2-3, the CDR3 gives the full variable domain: ETGVTQSPTHLIKTRGQQVTLRCSSQSGHNTVSWYQQALGQGPQFIFQYYREEENGRGNFPPRFSGLQFPNYSSELNVNALELDDSALYLCASRPGQSSTDTQYFGPGTRLTVL.

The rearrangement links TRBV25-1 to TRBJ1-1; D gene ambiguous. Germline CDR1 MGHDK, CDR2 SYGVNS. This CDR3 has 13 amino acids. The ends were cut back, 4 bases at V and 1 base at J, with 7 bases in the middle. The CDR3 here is CASSAGKNTEAFF. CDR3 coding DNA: TGTGCCAGCAGTGCCGGGAAGAACACTGAAGCTTTCTTT.

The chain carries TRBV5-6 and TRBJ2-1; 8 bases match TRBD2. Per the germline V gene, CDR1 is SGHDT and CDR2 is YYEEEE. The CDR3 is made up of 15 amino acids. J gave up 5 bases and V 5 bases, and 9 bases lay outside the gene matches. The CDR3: CASSSPGLVDNEQFF. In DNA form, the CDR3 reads TGTGCCAGCAGTTCGCCGGGACTAGTTGACAATGAGCAGTTCTTC. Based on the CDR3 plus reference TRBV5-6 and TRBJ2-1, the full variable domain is DAGVTQSPTHLIKTRGQQVTLRCSPKSGHDTVSWYQQALGQGPQFIFQYYEEEERQRGNFPDRFSGHQFPNYSSELNVNALLLGDSALYLCASSSPGLVDNEQFFGPGTRLTVL.

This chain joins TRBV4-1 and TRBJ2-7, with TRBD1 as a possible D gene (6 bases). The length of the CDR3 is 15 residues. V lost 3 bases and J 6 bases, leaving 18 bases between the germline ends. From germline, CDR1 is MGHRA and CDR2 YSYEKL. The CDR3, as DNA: TGCGCCAGCAGCCAGGTAGGGGGACCCCTCGTCGAGCAGTACTTC. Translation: CASSQVGGPLVEQYF.

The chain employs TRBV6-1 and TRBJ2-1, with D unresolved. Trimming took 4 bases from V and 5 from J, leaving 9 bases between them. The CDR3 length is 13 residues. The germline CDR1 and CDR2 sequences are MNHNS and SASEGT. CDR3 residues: CASSALQHNEQFF. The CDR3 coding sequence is TGTGCCAGCAGTGCGCTACAGCACAATGAGCAGTTCTTC.

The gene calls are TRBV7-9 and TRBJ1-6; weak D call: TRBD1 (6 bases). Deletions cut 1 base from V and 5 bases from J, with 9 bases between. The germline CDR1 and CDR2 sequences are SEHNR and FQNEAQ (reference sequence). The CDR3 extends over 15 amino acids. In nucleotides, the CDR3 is TGTGCCAGCAGCTTAGGTTCAGGGGATAATTCACCCCTCCACTTT. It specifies CASSLGSGDNSPLHF.